Sequencing of this TCR beta chain was carried out in a study of cytomegalovirus exposure and HLA in healthy donors. Broader study findings: Altogether, some 170 TCR beta chains were recorded as cytomegalovirus-associated. Reportedly, TCR beta sequences accurately predicted HLA-A and HLA-B alleles in most subjects.

In this sample, this clone turned up a few times. Its antigen is currently unknown. The PCR ran on 60 Vbeta and 13 Jbeta primers. Clones were sequenced by immunoSEQ multiplex PCR, and TCRdb holds only the in-frame ones, with some missing. In the table there are 150,000 to 200,000 clones, about 77% of which are singletons. The CDR3 loop spans 14 amino acids. Germline CDR1 is SEHNR and CDR2 is FQNEAQ (reference sequence). V was cut by 3 bases and J by 2 bases, with 8 bases left in between. The TCR originated in a man aged 18 to 35 in good health and CMV-seropositive. The rearrangement joins TRBV7-9 to TRBJ2-1; unclear D gene. Source material: PBMCs. CDR3 loop: CASSFATAYNEQFF. The CDR3 DNA sequence: TGTGCCAGCAGCTTTGCTACGGCCTACAATGAGCAGTTCTTC.